A selection of T cell receptor beta chains follows, all from one sample in a study of blood T cell repertoires in COVID-19. Repertoires were generated with immunoSEQ multiplex PCR, while TCRdb's copy carries only in-frame clones and drops some. The table records about 240,000 clones, 86% of them present only once. The sample consisted of peripheral blood. These receptors all come from an elderly man with acute or convalescent COVID-19. The CDR3 runs from the conserved cysteine through the conserved F or W. The order of the fields is clone size, D gene, J gene, V gene, CDR3 DNA, CDR3 protein. D genes are given only for firm matches. Size values are once, few and many counts, or a class for expanded clones, and some rows have none.

once | TRBD1 | TRBJ2-7 | TRBV7-6 | TGTGCCAGCAGCTTCCCGGGACAGGGGGGCGACGAGCAGTACTTC | CASSFPGQGGDEQYF
NA | NA | TRBJ1-5 | TRBV28 | TGTGCCAGCAGTGACCGGGTTCAGGGGAATCAGCCCCAGCATTTT | CASSDRVQGNQPQHF
NA | NA | TRBJ2-7 | TRBV5-1 | TGCGCCAGCAGCTTGCTCCCGACTAGTTCCCTCTACGAGCAGTACTTC | CASSLLPTSSLYEQYF
once | TRBD1 | TRBJ2-5 | TRBV2 | TGTGCCAGCAGCGCGGACAGGCGCGAGACCCAGTACTTC | CASSADRRETQYF
few | NA | TRBJ2-7 | TRBV4-3 | TGCGCCAGCAGCCAGGACTCCATCTCCTACGAGCAGTACTTC | CASSQDSISYEQYF
NA | NA | TRBJ1-5 | TRBV19 | TGTGCCAGTACTTCCAGGTGGGGGCGCGGAAACGACAATCAGCCCCAGCATTTT | CASTSRWGRGNDNQPQHF
NA | TRBD1 | TRBJ2-2 | TRBV28 | TGTGCCAGCAGTCAAAACAGGGGGCTTGATGCCGGGGAGCTGTTTTTT | CASSQNRGLDAGELFF
NA | TRBD2 | TRBJ2-1 | TRBV4-2 | TGTGCCAGCAGCCAAGAGGCGGGGGGGTCCTACAATGAGCAGTTCTTC | CASSQEAGGSYNEQFF
NA | NA | TRBJ1-5 | TRBV5-1 | TGCGCCAGCAGCTTGGGTCAAAGCAATCAGCCCCAGCATTTT | CASSLGQSNQPQHF
once | NA | TRBJ1-1 | TRBV3-1/TRBV3-2 | TGTGCCAGCAGCCCACTGACTTGGGGGGTGTTAAGAACTGAAGCTTTCTTT | CASSPLTWGVLRTEAFF
NA | NA | TRBJ2-5 | TRBV14 | TGTGCCAGCAGCCAAGATCTAAAAAAGACCCAGTACTTC | CASSQDLKKTQYF
NA | NA | TRBJ1-4 | TRBV6-1 | TGTGCCAGCAGTGAAGTAAGAGAGGAAAAACTGTTTTTT | CASSEVREEKLFF
NA | TRBD1 | TRBJ2-2 | TRBV6-5 | TGTGCCAGCACCCCCTCCAGGGGGCGTTTCGGGGAGCTGTTTTTT | CASTPSRGRFGELFF
NA | NA | TRBJ1-1 | TRBV18 | TGTGCCAGCTCACCCCTATCGGGAGACACTGAAGCTTTCTTT | CASSPLSGDTEAFF
NA | NA | TRBJ1-5 | TRBV28 | TGTGCCAGCAGTTTGGGGGGGGGTAGCAATCAGCCCCAGCATTTT | CASSLGGGSNQPQHF
NA | TRBD2 | TRBJ2-1 | TRBV4-1 | TGCGCCAGCAGCCCGTCGGGGGGTAGCGGGAGTTGGAATGAGCAGTTCTTC | CASSPSGGSGSWNEQFF
NA | TRBD2 | TRBJ2-1 | TRBV24-1 | TGTGCCACCAGTGATTCGGGGACTAGCGGGAGGGGAAATGAGCAGTTCTTC | CATSDSGTSGRGNEQFF
once | TRBD1 | TRBJ1-2 | TRBV5-4 | TGTGCCAGCAGCCGGGGAGAGGGGACAGACTATGGCTACACCTTC | CASSRGEGTDYGYTF
NA | TRBD1 | TRBJ1-5 | TRBV19 | TGTGCCAGTAGTCGGGACAGAAATCAGCCCCAGCATTTT | CASSRDRNQPQHF
NA | TRBD1 | TRBJ1-4 | TRBV5-1 | TGCGCCAGCAGCTTGGGGGACAGGGAGGGCGAAAAACTGTTTTTT | CASSLGDREGEKLFF
NA | TRBD1 | TRBJ1-1 | TRBV12-3/TRBV12-4 | TGTGCCAGCAGTCTTCAGGGGGCGGAAGCTTTCTTT | CASSLQGAEAFF
NA | TRBD1 | TRBJ1-2 | TRBV15 | TGTGCCACCAGCAGAGGGGAAAGGGCAGGGGGAGGTGGCTACACCTTC | CATSRGERAGGGGYTF
once | TRBD2 | TRBJ2-5 | TRBV9 | TGTGCCAGCAGCGTAGCCCTTACTAGCGAGGAGACCCAGTACTTC | CASSVALTSEETQYF
NA | TRBD1 | TRBJ1-2 | TRBV6-5 | TGTGCCAGCAGTCGACAGGGGATGGGAGGCTACACCTTC | CASSRQGMGGYTF
NA | NA | TRBJ1-6 | TRBV19 | TGTGCCAGTAGTATAGATGTAACAGGCATCAATTCACCCCTCCACTTT | CASSIDVTGINSPLHF
few | NA | TRBJ1-2 | TRBV7-2 | TGTGCCAGCAGCTCCGGGTTGGGTGGCTACACCTTC | CASSSGLGGYTF
NA | TRBD1 | TRBJ1-2 | TRBV29-1 | TGCAGCGTTGGGGCAGGGGGCGATGGCTACACCTTC | CSVGAGGDGYTF
NA | NA | TRBJ1-5 | TRBV5-1 | TGCGCCAGCAGCTTACAGGCGAATCAGCCCCAGCATTTT | CASSLQANQPQHF
NA | NA | TRBJ1-1 | TRBV5-1 | TGCGCCAGCAGCTTAGCTCGACTCACGAACACTGAAGCTTTCTTT | CASSLARLTNTEAFF
NA | NA | TRBJ1-6 | TRBV4-3 | TGCGCCAGCAGCCAAGATCGTGTCAGCTCCTATAATTCACCCCTCCACTTT | CASSQDRVSSYNSPLHF
few | NA | TRBJ2-1 | TRBV19 | TGTGCCAGTAGTATAGTAGGGGGGGGCACGGGTGAGCAGTTCTTC | CASSIVGGGTGEQFF
NA | NA | TRBJ2-6 | TRBV5-1 | TGCGCCAGCAGCTTGGGAGTGCCGGGCTCTGGGGCCAACGTCCTGACTTTC | CASSLGVPGSGANVLTF
NA | TRBD2 | TRBJ2-1 | TRBV7-2 | TGTGCCAGCAGCTTAGCGGGACTAGAGTTCTTGGAGCAGTTCTTC | CASSLAGLEFLEQFF
NA | NA | TRBJ1-3 | TRBV27 | TGTGCCAGCAGTTCCGCCGGGACACCTCGCTCTGGAAACACCATATATTTT | CASSSAGTPRSGNTIYF
NA | TRBD1 | TRBJ1-1 | TRBV6-5 | TGTGCCAGCAGAATATCAGGGGGATCTGAAGCTTTCTTT | CASRISGGSEAFF
few | NA | TRBJ2-2 | TRBV5-1 | TGCGCCAGCAGCTTGGCCGGCGGGGAGCTGTTTTTT | CASSLAGGELFF
NA | NA | TRBJ2-5 | TRBV5-1 | TGCGCCAGCAGCTTGGGGGCAGACCAAGAGACCCAGTACTTC | CASSLGADQETQYF
NA | TRBD1 | TRBJ2-3 | TRBV7-2 | TGTGCCAGCAGCCCAGACAGGGTAGGCCCAGATACGCAGTATTTT | CASSPDRVGPDTQYF
NA | NA | TRBJ1-5 | TRBV20-1 | TGCAGTGCCAAGCCGCTCCAACTCCAGCATTTT | CSAKPLQLQHF
once | NA | TRBJ2-7 | TRBV3-1/TRBV3-2 | TGTGCCAGCAGCCCGCGCCCCGGCGAGCAGTACTTC | CASSPRPGEQYF
NA | NA | TRBJ1-1 | TRBV7-2 | TGTGCCAGCAGCCTCTTGGGAGTTCTAAACACTGAAGCTTTCTTT | CASSLLGVLNTEAFF
NA | NA | TRBJ1-1 | TRBV28 | TGTGCCAGCAGTTTGGGAACAGGGATGACTGAAGCTTTCTTT | CASSLGTGMTEAFF
NA | TRBD2 | TRBJ2-1 | TRBV15 | TGTGCCACCAGCAGAGTTAGCGGGGGGGGTGATGAGCAGTTCTTC | CATSRVSGGGDEQFF
once | TRBD1 | TRBJ1-5 | TRBV5-8 | TGTGCCAGCAGCGGAGGACAGGGGCTCAATCAGCCCCAGCATTTT | CASSGGQGLNQPQHF
few | TRBD1 | TRBJ1-4 | TRBV2 | TGTGCCAGCAGTGGGACAGGGATATATGAAAAACTGTTTTTT | CASSGTGIYEKLFF
NA | NA | TRBJ2-1 | TRBV20-1 | TGCAGTGCTAGTAAATTAGACTCCTACAATGAGCAGTTCTTC | CSASKLDSYNEQFF
NA | TRBD1 | TRBJ1-5 | TRBV28 | TGTGCCAGCAGTCCAACAGCAGGGGGCGCCTGGCAGCCCCAGCATTTT | CASSPTAGGAWQPQHF
NA | NA | TRBJ1-2 | TRBV2 | TGTGCCAGCAGTGATTCGATTGGTATTAACAGCAACTATGGCTACACCTTC | CASSDSIGINSNYGYTF
NA | NA | TRBJ2-7 | TRBV28 | TGTGCCAGCAGTGGAGGGAGCGCTTACGAGCAGTACTTC | CASSGGSAYEQYF
NA | TRBD2 | TRBJ2-5 | TRBV9 | TGTGCCAGCAGCCCCCGTGGACTAGCGGGGCCCCAAGAGACCCAGTACTTC | CASSPRGLAGPQETQYF